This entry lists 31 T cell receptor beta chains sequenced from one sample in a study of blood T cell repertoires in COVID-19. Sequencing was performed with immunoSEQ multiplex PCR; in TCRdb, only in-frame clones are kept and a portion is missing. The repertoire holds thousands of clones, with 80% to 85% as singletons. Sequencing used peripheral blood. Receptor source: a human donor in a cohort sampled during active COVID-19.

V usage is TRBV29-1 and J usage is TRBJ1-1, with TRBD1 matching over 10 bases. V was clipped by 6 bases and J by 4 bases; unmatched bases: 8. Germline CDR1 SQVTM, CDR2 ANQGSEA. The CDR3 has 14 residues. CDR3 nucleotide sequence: TGCAGCGTCCGGGACAGGGGTGACAGCACTGAAGCTTTCTTT. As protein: CSVRDRGDSTEAFF.

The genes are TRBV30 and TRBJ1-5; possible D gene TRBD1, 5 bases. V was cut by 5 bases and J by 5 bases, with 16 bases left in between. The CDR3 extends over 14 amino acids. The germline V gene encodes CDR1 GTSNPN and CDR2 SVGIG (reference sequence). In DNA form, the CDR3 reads TGTGCCTGGGGTCACCAGGGAAGCCATCAGCCCCAGCATTTT. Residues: CAWGHQGSHQPQHF.

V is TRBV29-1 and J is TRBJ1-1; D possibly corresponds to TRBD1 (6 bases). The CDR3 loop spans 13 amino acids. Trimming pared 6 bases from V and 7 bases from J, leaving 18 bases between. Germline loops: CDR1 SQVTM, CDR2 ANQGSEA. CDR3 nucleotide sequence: TGCAGCGTCCGAGGGGGGGTGATCCGTGAAGCTTTCTTT. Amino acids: CSVRGGVIREAFF.

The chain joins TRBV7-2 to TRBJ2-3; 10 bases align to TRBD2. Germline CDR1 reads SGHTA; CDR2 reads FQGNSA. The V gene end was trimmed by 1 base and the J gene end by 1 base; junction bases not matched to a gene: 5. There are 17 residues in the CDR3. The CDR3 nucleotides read TGTGCCAGCAGCTTAGGGGCCCTAGCGGGGGGCACAGATACGCAGTATTTT. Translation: CASSLGALAGGTDTQYF.

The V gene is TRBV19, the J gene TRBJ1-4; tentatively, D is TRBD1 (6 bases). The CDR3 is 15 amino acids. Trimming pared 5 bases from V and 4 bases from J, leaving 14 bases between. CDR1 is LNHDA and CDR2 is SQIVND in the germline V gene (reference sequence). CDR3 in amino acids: CASSGKTGFNEKLFF. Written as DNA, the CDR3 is TGTGCCAGTAGTGGTAAAACAGGGTTTAATGAAAAACTGTTTTTT.

CDR3 region: CASSYQQGLNTEAFF. Written as DNA, the CDR3 is TGTGCCAGCAGCTACCAACAGGGATTGAACACTGAAGCTTTCTTT. The chain employs TRBV11-2 and TRBJ1-1, with TRBD1 as a possible D gene (6 bases). CDR3 length: 15 amino acids. V was cut by 4 bases and J by 0 bases, with 12 bases left in between. Per the germline V gene, CDR1 is SGHAT and CDR2 is FQNNGV.

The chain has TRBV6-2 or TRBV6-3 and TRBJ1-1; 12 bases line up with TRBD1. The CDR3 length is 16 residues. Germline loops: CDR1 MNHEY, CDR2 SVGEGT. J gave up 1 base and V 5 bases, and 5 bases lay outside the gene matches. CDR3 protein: CASSPGQGARNTEAFF. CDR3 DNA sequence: TGTGCCAGCAGTCCGGGACAGGGGGCGCGGAACACTGAAGCTTTCTTT.

CDR3 sequence: CASSENRDSAFF. The CDR3 coding sequence is TGTGCCAGCAGTGAGAACAGGGACAGCGCGTTCTTC. The V and J genes are TRBV2 and TRBJ2-1; 7 nucleotides line up with TRBD1. After removal of 3 bases from V and 15 bases from J, the junction contained 8 bases not matched to a gene. The CDR3 length is 12 residues. Germline-derived CDR1 and CDR2 are SNHLY and FYNNEI.

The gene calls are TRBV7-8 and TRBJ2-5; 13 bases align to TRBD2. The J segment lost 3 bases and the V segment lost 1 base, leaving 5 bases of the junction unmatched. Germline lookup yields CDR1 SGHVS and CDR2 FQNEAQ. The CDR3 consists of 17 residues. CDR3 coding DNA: TGTGCCAGCAGCTTAGTACTAGCGGGGGGGCCAAAAGAGACCCAGTACTTC. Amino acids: CASSLVLAGGPKETQYF.

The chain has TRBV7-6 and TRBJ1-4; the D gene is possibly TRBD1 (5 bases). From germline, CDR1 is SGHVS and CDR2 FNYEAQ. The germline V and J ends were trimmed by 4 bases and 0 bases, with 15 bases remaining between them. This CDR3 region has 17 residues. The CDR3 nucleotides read TGTGCCAGCAGCTGGGGCAACGGCGCATCAACTAATGAAAAACTGTTTTTT. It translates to CASSWGNGASTNEKLFF.

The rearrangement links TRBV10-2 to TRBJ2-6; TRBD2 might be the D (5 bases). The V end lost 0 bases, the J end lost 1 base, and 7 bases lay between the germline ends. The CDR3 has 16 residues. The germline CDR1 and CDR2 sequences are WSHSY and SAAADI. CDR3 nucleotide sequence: TGCGCCAGCAGTGAGTCAGGCGGGTCTGGGGCCAACGTCCTGACTTTC. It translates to CASSESGGSGANVLTF.

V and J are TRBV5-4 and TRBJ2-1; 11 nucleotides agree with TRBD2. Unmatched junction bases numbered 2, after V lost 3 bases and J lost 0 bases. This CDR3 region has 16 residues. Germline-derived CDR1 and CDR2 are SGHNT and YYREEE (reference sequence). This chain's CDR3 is CASSYSGGGSYNEQFF. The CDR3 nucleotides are TGTGCCAGCAGCTATAGCGGGGGGGGCTCCTACAATGAGCAGTTCTTC.

CDR3 residues: CASSLQGLHLNTEAFF. For the CDR3, the DNA is TGTGCCAGCAGTCTCCAGGGGTTGCATTTGAACACTGAAGCTTTCTTT. The V gene is TRBV5-6, the J gene TRBJ1-1, with TRBD1 as a possible D gene (6 bases). The CDR3 has 16 residues. Deletions cut 5 bases from V and 0 bases from J, with 17 bases between. The germline V gene encodes CDR1 SGHDT and CDR2 YYEEEE.

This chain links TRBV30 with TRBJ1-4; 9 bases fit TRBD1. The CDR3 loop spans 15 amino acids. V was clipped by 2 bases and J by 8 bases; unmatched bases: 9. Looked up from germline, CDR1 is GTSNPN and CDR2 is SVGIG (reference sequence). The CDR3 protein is CAWSWRDRVDEKLFF. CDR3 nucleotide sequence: TGTGCCTGGAGTTGGAGGGACAGGGTGGACGAAAAACTGTTTTTT.

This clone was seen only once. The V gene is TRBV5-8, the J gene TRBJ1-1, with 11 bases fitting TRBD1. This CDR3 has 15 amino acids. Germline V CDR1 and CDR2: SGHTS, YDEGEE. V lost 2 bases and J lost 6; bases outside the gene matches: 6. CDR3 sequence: CASSFRDRGMSEAFF. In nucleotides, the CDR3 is TGTGCCAGCAGCTTCCGGGACAGGGGGATGTCTGAAGCTTTCTTT.

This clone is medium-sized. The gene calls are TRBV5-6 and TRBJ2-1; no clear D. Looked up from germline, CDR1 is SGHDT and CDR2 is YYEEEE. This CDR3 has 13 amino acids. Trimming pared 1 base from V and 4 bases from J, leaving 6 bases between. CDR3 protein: CASSLSGYNEQFF. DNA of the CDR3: TGTGCCAGCAGCTTGTCAGGATACAATGAGCAGTTCTTC.

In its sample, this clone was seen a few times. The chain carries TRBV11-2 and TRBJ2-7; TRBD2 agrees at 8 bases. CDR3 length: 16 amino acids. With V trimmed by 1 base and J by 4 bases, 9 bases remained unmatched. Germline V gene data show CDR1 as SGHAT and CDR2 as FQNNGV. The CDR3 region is CASSLVTRGASYEQYF. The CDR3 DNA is TGTGCCAGCAGCTTAGTTACGCGGGGGGCTTCGTACGAGCAGTACTTC.

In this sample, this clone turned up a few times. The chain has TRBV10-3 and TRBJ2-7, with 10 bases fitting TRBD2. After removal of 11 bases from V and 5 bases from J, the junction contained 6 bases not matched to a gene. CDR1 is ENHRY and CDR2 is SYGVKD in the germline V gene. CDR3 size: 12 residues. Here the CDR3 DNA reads TGTGCCGCCACTAGCGGGGCAAACGAGCAGTACTTC. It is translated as CAATSGANEQYF.

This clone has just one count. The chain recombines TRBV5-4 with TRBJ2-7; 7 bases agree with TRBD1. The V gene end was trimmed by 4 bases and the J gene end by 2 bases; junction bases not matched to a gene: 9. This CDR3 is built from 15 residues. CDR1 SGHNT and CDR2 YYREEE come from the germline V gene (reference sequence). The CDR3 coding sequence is TGTGCCAGCAGCCGCAACCTGGGACAGACCTACGAGCAGTACTTC. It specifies CASSRNLGQTYEQYF. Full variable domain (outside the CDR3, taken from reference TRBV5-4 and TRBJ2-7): ETGVTQSPTHLIKTRGQQVTLRCSSQSGHNTVSWYQQALGQGPQFIFQYYREEENGRGNFPPRFSGLQFPNYSSELNVNALELDDSALYLCASSRNLGQTYEQYFGPGTRLTVT.

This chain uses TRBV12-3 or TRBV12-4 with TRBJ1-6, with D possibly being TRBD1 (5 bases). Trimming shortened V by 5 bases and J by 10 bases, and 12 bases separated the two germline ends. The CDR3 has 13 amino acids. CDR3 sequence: CASSLLTASPLHF. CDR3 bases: TGTGCCAGCAGTCTTTTGACAGCCTCACCCCTCCACTTT.

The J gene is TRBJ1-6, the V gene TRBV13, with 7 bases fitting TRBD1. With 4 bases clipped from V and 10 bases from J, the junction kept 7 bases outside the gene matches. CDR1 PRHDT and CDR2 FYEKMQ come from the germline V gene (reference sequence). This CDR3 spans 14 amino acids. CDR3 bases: TGTGCCAGCAGCTCCAGGGGGTCGGGCTCACCCCTCCACTTT. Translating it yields CASSSRGSGSPLHF.

CDR3 region: CASSSSSYEQYF. The CDR3 DNA reads as TGTGCCAGCAGCTCGAGCTCCTACGAGCAGTACTTC. The V call is TRBV5-4, the J call TRBJ2-7; D unresolved. There are 12 residues in the CDR3. Deletions cut 3 bases from V and 0 bases from J, with 4 bases between. Germline CDR1 is SGHNT and CDR2 is YYREEE (reference sequence). The full variable domain, with the rest looked up from reference TRBV5-4 and TRBJ2-7, is ETGVTQSPTHLIKTRGQQVTLRCSSQSGHNTVSWYQQALGQGPQFIFQYYREEENGRGNFPPRFSGLQFPNYSSELNVNALELDDSALYLCASSSSSYEQYFGPGTRLTVT.

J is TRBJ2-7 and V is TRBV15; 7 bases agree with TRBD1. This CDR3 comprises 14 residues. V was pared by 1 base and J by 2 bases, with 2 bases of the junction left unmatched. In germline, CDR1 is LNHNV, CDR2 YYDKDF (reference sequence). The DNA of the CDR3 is TGTGCCACCAGCAGAGGGGACAGACCCTACGAGCAGTACTTC. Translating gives CATSRGDRPYEQYF.

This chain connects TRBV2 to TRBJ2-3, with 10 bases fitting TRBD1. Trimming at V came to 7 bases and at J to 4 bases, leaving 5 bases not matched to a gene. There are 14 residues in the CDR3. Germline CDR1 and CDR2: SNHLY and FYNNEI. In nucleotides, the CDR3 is TGTGCCAGCAATCGGGACAGGGGACCAGATACGCAGTATTTT. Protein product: CASNRDRGPDTQYF.

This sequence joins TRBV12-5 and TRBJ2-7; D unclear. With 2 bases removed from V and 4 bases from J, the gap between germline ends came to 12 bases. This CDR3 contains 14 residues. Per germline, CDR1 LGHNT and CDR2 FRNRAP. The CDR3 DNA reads TGTGCTAGTGGTTTGTACGAGGTCCGTTACGAGCAGTACTTC. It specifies CASGLYEVRYEQYF.

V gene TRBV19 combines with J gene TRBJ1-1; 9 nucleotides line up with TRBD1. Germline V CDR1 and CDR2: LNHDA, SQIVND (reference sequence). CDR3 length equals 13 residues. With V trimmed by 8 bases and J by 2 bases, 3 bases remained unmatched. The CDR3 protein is CASYRGLNTEAFF. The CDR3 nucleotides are TGTGCCAGTTACAGGGGGCTCAACACTGAAGCTTTCTTT.

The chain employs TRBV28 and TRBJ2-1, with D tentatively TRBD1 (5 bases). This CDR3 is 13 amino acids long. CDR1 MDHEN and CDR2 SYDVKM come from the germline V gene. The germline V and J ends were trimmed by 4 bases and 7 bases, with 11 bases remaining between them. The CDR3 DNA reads TGTGCCAGCAGTTCCCTGACAGTTAATGAGCAGTTCTTC. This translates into CASSSLTVNEQFF.

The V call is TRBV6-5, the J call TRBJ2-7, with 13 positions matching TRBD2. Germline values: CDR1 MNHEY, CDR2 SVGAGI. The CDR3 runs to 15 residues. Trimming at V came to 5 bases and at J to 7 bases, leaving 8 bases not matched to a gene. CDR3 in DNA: TGTGCCAGCAGTCTACGACTAGCGGGGGGTCGGGAGCAGTACTTC. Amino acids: CASSLRLAGGREQYF.

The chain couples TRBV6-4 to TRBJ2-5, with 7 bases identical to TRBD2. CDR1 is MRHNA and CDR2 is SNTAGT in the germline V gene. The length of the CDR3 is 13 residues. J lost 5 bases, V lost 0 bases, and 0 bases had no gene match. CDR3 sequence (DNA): TGTGCCAGCAGTGACTCGGGAGGGGAGACCCAGTACTTC. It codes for CASSDSGGETQYF.

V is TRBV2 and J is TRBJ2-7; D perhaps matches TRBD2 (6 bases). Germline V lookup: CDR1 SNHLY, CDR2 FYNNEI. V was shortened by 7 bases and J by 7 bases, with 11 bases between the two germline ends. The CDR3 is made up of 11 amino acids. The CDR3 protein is CASMRGWEQYF. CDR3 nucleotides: TGTGCCAGCATGCGGGGTTGGGAGCAGTACTTC. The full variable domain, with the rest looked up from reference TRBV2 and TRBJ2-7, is EPEVTQTPSHQVTQMGQEVILRCVPISNHLYFYWYRQILGQKVEFLVSFYNNEISEKSEIFDDQFSVERPDGSNFTLKIRSTKLEDSAMYFCASMRGWEQYFGPGTRLTVT.

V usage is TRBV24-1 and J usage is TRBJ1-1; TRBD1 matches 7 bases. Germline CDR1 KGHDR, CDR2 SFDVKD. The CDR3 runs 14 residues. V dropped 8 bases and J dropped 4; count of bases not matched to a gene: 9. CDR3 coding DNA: TGTGCCACCACCCAGACAGGGACGGGCACTGAAGCTTTCTTT. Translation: CATTQTGTGTEAFF.